Each of the 20 T cell receptor beta chains below was sequenced from the same sample in a study of shared clonotypes between healthy human individuals. CD45RO negativity and positive selection for CCR7 defined naive CD8 cells, a population that excluded terminally differentiated effector memory CD45RA+ cells. Generated by immunoSEQ multiplex PCR, the TCRdb table keeps only in-frame clones and is missing some. The profile covers roughly 2,000,000 clones, with about 95% appearing a single time and 1% to 1.5% taken by the ten largest. Sequenced material: naive CD8+ T cells sorted from blood. The receptors here all came from a man aged 18 to 35 in good health.

The J gene is TRBJ1-5, the V gene TRBV7-6; D unclear. The CDR3 runs to 13 residues. V was pared by 5 bases and J by 4 bases, with 9 bases between. Germline CDR1 is SGHVS and CDR2 is FNYEAQ. CDR3 residues: CASSEDPNQPQHF. The CDR3, as DNA: TGTGCCAGCAGCGAAGACCCGAATCAGCCCCAGCATTTT.

The chain uses TRBV7-9 and TRBJ1-2; 11 nucleotides align to TRBD1. CDR1 and CDR2 (germline): SEHNR, FQNEAQ (reference sequence). The CDR3 sequence is 15 residues long. V trimming: 3 bases; J trimming: 5 bases; junction bases outside the gene matches: 5. CDR3 nucleotides: TGTGCCAGCAGCTTCCCGGACAGGGGGCTATATGGCTACACCTTC. Translated: CASSFPDRGLYGYTF. Complete variable domain (other parts from reference TRBV7-9 and TRBJ1-2): DTGVSQNPRHKITKRGQNVTFRCDPISEHNRLYWYRQTLGQGPEFLTYFQNEAQLEKSRLLSDRFSAERPKGSFSTLEIQRTEQGDSAMYLCASSFPDRGLYGYTFGSGTRLTVV.

The chain couples TRBV27 to TRBJ2-2, with a weak D call TRBD2 (5 bases). The CDR3 runs to 13 residues. With 5 bases removed from V and 7 bases from J, the gap between germline ends came to 11 bases. Germline CDR1 and CDR2: MNHEY and SMNVEV (reference sequence). The DNA for the CDR3 is TGTGCCAGCAGTGCAGACGGGGTCGGGGAGCTGTTTTTT. Translated: CASSADGVGELFF.

The chain carries TRBV7-8 and TRBJ1-5, with a possible D match to TRBD1 (6 bases). The CDR3 sequence is 13 residues long. The V gene lost 4 bases and the J gene lost 5 bases, with 9 bases spanning the gap. Looked up from germline, CDR1 is SGHVS and CDR2 is FQNEAQ. CDR3 in amino acids: CASSWTAYQPQHF. In DNA form, the CDR3 reads TGTGCCAGCAGCTGGACAGCATATCAGCCCCAGCATTTT.

The chain joins TRBV4-1 to TRBJ2-7, with D uncertain. The CDR3 is 14 amino acids. The V and J ends lost 2 bases and 0 bases respectively, with 8 bases between them. The germline V gene has CDR1 MGHRA and CDR2 YSYEKL. For the CDR3, the DNA is TGCGCCAGCAGCCAAAACACAAACTCCTACGAGCAGTACTTC. Translation: CASSQNTNSYEQYF.

The chain uses TRBV27 and TRBJ2-1; TRBD2 matches 8 bases. The CDR3 covers 15 residues. With 5 bases clipped from V and 3 bases from J, the junction kept 6 bases outside the gene matches. Per the germline V gene, CDR1 is MNHEY and CDR2 is SMNVEV (reference sequence). CDR3 nucleotides: TGTGCCAGCAGTGGTAGCGGGACGTTCTACAATGAGCAGTTCTTC. It encodes CASSGSGTFYNEQFF.

V usage is TRBV30 and J usage is TRBJ1-1; D uncertain. The length of the CDR3 is 13 residues. The germline V and J ends were trimmed by 2 bases and 1 base, with 8 bases remaining between them. CDR1 and CDR2 from the germline V gene are GTSNPN and SVGIG (reference sequence). The CDR3 protein is CAWSIQANTEAFF. The CDR3 DNA is TGTGCCTGGAGTATTCAGGCGAACACTGAAGCTTTCTTT.

The chain links TRBV5-1 to TRBJ2-3; D might be TRBD1 or TRBD2, each matching 5 bases. Between the trimmed V and J ends, which lost 0 bases and 3 bases, there was a span of 11 bases. CDR1 SGHRS and CDR2 YFSETQ come from the germline V gene. This CDR3 is built from 15 residues. The CDR3, as DNA: TGCGCCAGCAGCTTGGGAGGGGCCAGTACAGATACGCAGTATTTT. It codes for CASSLGGASTDTQYF.

The gene calls are TRBV7-9 and TRBJ2-7, with D maybe TRBD2 (6 bases). Germline V gives CDR1 SEHNR, CDR2 FQNEAQ (reference sequence). The CDR3 sequence is 16 residues long. V lost 1 base to trimming and J lost 0 bases, with 13 bases between them. CDR3 DNA sequence: TGTGCCAGCAGCTTAGATGCCGGGACTCTCTCCTACGAGCAGTACTTC. As protein: CASSLDAGTLSYEQYF.

The genes are TRBV7-2 and TRBJ2-7; weak D call: TRBD2 (5 bases). V was trimmed by 3 bases and J by 5 bases, leaving 17 bases between them. The V gene's germline CDR1 is SGHTA and CDR2 FQGNSA. The CDR3 contains 15 residues. CDR3 amino acids: CASSFGVAPPDEQYF. The CDR3 DNA sequence: TGTGCCAGCAGCTTCGGGGTAGCCCCACCGGACGAGCAGTACTTC. The whole variable domain, remainder taken from reference TRBV7-2 and TRBJ2-7, is GAGVSQSPSNKVTEKGKDVELRCDPISGHTALYWYRQSLGQGLEFLIYFQGNSAPDKSGLPSDRFSAERTGGSVSTLTIQRTQQEDSAVYLCASSFGVAPPDEQYFGPGTRLTVT.

The J gene is TRBJ1-5, the V gene TRBV29-1, with a weak D call TRBD1 (6 bases). V shed 4 bases and J shed 6 bases, with 10 bases lying between them. The CDR3 runs to 12 residues. The germline V gene encodes CDR1 SQVTM and CDR2 ANQGSEA. The CDR3 bases are TGCAGCGTTGGGGAAGGGGGTCAGCCCCAGCATTTT. Translated, it gives CSVGEGGQPQHF.

The V gene is TRBV11-2, the J gene TRBJ2-1; D ambiguous. The V gene's germline CDR1 is SGHAT and CDR2 FQNNGV. The CDR3 is 13 amino acids. Trimming pared 5 bases from V and 7 bases from J, leaving 12 bases between. The CDR3 DNA follows: TGTGCCAGCAGCCCCCAAGAACCGAATGAGCAGTTCTTC. It specifies CASSPQEPNEQFF.

The V gene is TRBV27, the J gene TRBJ2-7; no reliable D call. Trimming pared 6 bases from V and 2 bases from J, leaving 11 bases between. The CDR3 extends over 13 amino acids. Germline V lookup: CDR1 MNHEY, CDR2 SMNVEV (reference sequence). The CDR3 spells CASRSRPTYEQYF. In nucleotides, the CDR3 is TGTGCCAGCAGATCTCGTCCTACCTACGAGCAGTACTTC.

The chain uses TRBV5-6 and TRBJ1-1, with D unresolved. The V end was cut by 0 bases, the J end by 1 base, with 7 bases between. CDR3 length: 14 residues. Germline lookup yields CDR1 SGHDT and CDR2 YYEEEE. The CDR3 nucleotides are TGTGCCAGCAGCTTGGCCTGGGGGAACACTGAAGCTTTCTTT. Protein sequence: CASSLAWGNTEAFF.

This chain connects TRBV5-4 to TRBJ2-1; no reliable D call. In germline, CDR1 is SGHNT, CDR2 YYREEE (reference sequence). The CDR3 covers 12 residues. V lost 10 bases and J lost 5, with 13 bases in between. The CDR3 is CAGGGENNEQFF. The DNA of the CDR3 is TGTGCCGGTGGTGGGGAAAACAATGAGCAGTTCTTC.

This chain links TRBV6-1 with TRBJ1-2; unclear D gene. The CDR3 totals 15 residues. Trimming cost V 1 base and J 3 bases, with 12 bases left between them. Germline CDR1 is MNHNS and CDR2 is SASEGT. For the CDR3, the DNA is TGTGCCAGCAGTGAAGTCGATTCCACTTACTATGGCTACACCTTC. Its translation: CASSEVDSTYYGYTF.

The chain links TRBV7-9 to TRBJ1-2; no clear D gene. CDR3 length: 12 amino acids. Trimming took 5 bases from V and 6 from J, leaving 10 bases between them. Germline CDR1 SEHNR, CDR2 FQNEAQ (reference sequence). CDR3 protein: CASSPVRDGYTF. In DNA form, the CDR3 reads TGTGCCAGCAGCCCGGTGAGGGATGGCTACACCTTC.

This rearrangement joins TRBV10-2 to TRBJ1-2; perhaps TRBD1 as D (5 bases). Per germline, CDR1 WSHSY and CDR2 SAAADI. With 0 bases removed from V and 6 bases from J, the gap between germline ends came to 14 bases. This CDR3 region has 15 residues. The CDR3 is CASSESLGRGHGYTF. The CDR3 DNA reads as TGCGCCAGCAGTGAGTCACTGGGCCGGGGACATGGCTACACCTTC.

The V gene is TRBV4-1, the J gene TRBJ1-4, with 8 bases matching TRBD1. V gave up 2 bases and J gave up 2 bases; unmatched junction bases: 7. CDR3 length: 17 residues. The germline V gene encodes CDR1 MGHRA and CDR2 YSYEKL. The CDR3 protein is CASSQRQGRGTNEKLFF. Here the CDR3 DNA reads TGCGCCAGCAGCCAAAGACAGGGGCGGGGGACTAATGAAAAACTGTTTTTT.

CDR3 bases: TGTGCCAGCAGCGTAGCAGACACTAGCGGGAGCGCCGGGGAGCTGTTTTTT. Its protein is CASSVADTSGSAGELFF. This rearrangement joins TRBV9 to TRBJ2-2; TRBD2 matches at 11 bases. V lost 0 bases to trimming and J lost 6 bases; unmatched junction nucleotides: 7. There are 17 residues in the CDR3. Germline assignment: CDR1 SGDLS and CDR2 YYNGEE.